This TCR beta chain is from a study of persistence of HIV-infected CD4 T cells. Overall study results and limits: CMV- and Gag-responding cells had lower TCRbeta richness than CD3/CD28-responding cells.

As concerns this clone: No antigen is known for it.

Sequencing used immunoSEQ version 4 in survey mode. Genomic DNA was diluted to roughly 9.4 ng/uL, up to roughly 1 ug per sample. The data were produced by immunoSEQ multiplex PCR, yet TCRdb's version contains in-frame clones alone and is incomplete. The repertoire holds under 60,000 clones, with around 80% as singletons. The stimulus was lysate of CMV-infected fibroblasts, approximately 9.6 ug/mL. CD40L-negative CD69-negative CD45RO-high memory CD4+ T cells were sorted as populations depleted of antigen-responding cells. CD8-depleted PBMCs were stimulated less than 20 hours with anti-CD28/CD49d costimulation, CD40-blocking antibody and enfuvirtide. The CDR3 length is 17 residues. Germline loops: CDR1 LNHDA, CDR2 SQIVND (reference sequence). J lost 6 bases, V lost 5 bases, and 18 bases had no gene match.

The source material was CD4+ T cells sorted from PBMCs after approximately 20-hour stimulation, sampled from a patient who received antiretroviral therapy. V usage is TRBV19 and J usage is TRBJ1-2; the match to TRBD1 covers 7 bases. The receptor was derived from an adult man with HIV who was CMV-seropositive. This CDR3 reads CASSPKPGQLSINGYTF. In DNA, the CDR3 is TGTGCCAGTAGTCCTAAACCGGGACAGCTTTCTATAAATGGCTACACCTTC. Based on the CDR3 plus reference TRBV19 and TRBJ1-2, the full variable domain is DGGITQSPKYLFRKEGQNVTLSCEQNLNHDAMYWYRQDPGQGLRLIYYSQIVNDFQKGDIAEGYSVSREKKESFPLTVTSAQKNPTAFYLCASSPKPGQLSINGYTFGSGTRLTVV.